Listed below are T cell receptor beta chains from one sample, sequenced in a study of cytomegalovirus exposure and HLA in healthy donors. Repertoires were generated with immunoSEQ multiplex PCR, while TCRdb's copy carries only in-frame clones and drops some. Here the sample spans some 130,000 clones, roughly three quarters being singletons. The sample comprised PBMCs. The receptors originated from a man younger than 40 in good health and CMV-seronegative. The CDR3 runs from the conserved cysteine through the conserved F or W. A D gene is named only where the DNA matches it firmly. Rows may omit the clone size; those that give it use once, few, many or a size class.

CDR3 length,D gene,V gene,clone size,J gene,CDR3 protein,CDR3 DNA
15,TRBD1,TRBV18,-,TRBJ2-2,CASSPGQGNTGELFF,TGTGCCAGCTCACCAGGACAGGGGAACACCGGGGAGCTGTTTTTT
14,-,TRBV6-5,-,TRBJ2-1,CASSYSGRNNEQFF,TGTGCCAGCAGTTACTCAGGCAGGAACAATGAGCAGTTCTTC
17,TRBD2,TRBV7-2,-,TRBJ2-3,CASSSPVAGEWADTQYF,TGTGCCAGCAGCTCACCCGTAGCGGGGGAATGGGCAGATACGCAGTATTTT
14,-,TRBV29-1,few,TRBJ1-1,CSVGERGLNTEAFF,TGCAGCGTGGGGGAGAGGGGACTAAACACTGAAGCTTTCTTT
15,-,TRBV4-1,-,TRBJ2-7,CASSPLNIFTYEQYF,TGCGCCAGCAGCCCGCTTAACATATTCACCTACGAGCAGTACTTC
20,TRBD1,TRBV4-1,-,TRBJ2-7,CASSPHPGQGAIPSSYEQYF,TGCGCCAGCAGCCCACATCCGGGACAGGGGGCTATTCCGAGCTCCTACGAGCAGTACTTC
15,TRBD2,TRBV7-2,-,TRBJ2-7,CASSYRREFTYEQYF,TGTGCCAGCAGCTACCGGCGGGAGTTTACCTACGAGCAGTACTTC
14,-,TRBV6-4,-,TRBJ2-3,CASSDSGQPDTQYF,TGTGCCAGCAGTGACTCGGGGCAGCCAGATACGCAGTATTTT
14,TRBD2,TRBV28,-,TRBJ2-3,CASSPGGSLGTQYF,TGTGCCAGCAGCCCGGGGGGGTCCCTGGGCACGCAGTATTTT
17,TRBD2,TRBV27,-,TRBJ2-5,CASSPLGASGSYDVQYF,TGTGCCAGCAGCCCCCTGGGGGCTAGCGGGAGTTATGACGTACAGTACTTC
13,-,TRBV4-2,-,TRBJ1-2,CASSEGLNYGYTF,TGTGCCAGCTCGGAGGGGCTTAACTATGGCTACACCTTC
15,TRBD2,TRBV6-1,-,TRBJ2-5,CASSEEGGSSETQYF,TGTGCCAGCAGTGAAGAGGGCGGGAGTTCGGAGACCCAGTACTTC
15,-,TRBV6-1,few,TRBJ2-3,CASSEFGGGPDTQYF,TGTGCCAGCAGTGAATTTGGGGGGGGCCCAGATACGCAGTATTTT
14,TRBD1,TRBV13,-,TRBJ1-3,CASSSPGQENTIYF,TGTGCCAGCAGCTCACCGGGACAGGAAAACACCATATATTTT
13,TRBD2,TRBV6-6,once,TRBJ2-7,CASKAGDHYEQYF,TGTGCCAGCAAGGCGGGAGATCACTACGAGCAGTACTTC
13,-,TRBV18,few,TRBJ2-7,CASSPSQGYEQYF,TGTGCCAGCTCACCGAGTCAGGGCTACGAGCAGTACTTC
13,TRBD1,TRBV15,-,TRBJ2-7,CATSRPGGYEQYF,TGTGCCACTTCGAGGCCAGGGGGCTACGAGCAGTACTTC
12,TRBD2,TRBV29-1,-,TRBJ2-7,CSVGLAGYEQYF,TGCAGCGTCGGACTAGCGGGCTACGAGCAGTACTTC
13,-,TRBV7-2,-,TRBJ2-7,CASSPGLSYEQYF,TGTGCCAGCAGCCCCGGACTATCCTACGAGCAGTACTTC
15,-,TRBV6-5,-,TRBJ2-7,CASSARLEGGDEQYF,TGTGCCAGCAGTGCACGACTAGAAGGGGGGGACGAGCAGTACTTC
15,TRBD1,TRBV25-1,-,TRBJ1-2,CASSEPGQAYYGYTF,TGTGCCAGCAGTGAACCGGGACAGGCATACTATGGCTACACCTTC
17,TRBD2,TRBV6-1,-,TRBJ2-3,CASSGQIAGVGTDTQYF,TGTGCCAGCAGTGGGCAAATAGCGGGAGTGGGCACAGATACGCAGTATTTT
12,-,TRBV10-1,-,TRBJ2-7,CASSGTAPVGYF,TGCGCCAGCAGTGGGACAGCCCCTGTCGGGTACTTC
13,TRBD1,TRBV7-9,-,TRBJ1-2,CASSLQGDSSYTF,TGTGCCAGCAGCTTACAGGGGGACTCGAGCTACACCTTC
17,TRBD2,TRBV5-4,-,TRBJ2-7,CASSSGVAGGLGYEQYF,TGTGCCAGCAGCTCTGGGGTAGCGGGAGGGCTTGGGTACGAGCAGTACTTC
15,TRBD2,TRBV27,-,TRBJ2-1,CASSLLAGGPNEQFF,TGTGCCAGCAGTTTACTAGCGGGAGGGCCAAATGAGCAGTTCTTC
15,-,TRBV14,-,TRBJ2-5,CASSQDNIWGETQYF,TGTGCCAGCAGCCAAGATAACATCTGGGGCGAGACCCAGTACTTC
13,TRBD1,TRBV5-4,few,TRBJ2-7,CASSFTGGYEQYF,TGTGCCAGCAGCTTTACAGGGGGCTACGAGCAGTACTTC
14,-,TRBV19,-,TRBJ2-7,CASSIGDWSYEQYF,TGTGCCAGTAGTATAGGCGACTGGTCCTACGAGCAGTACTTC
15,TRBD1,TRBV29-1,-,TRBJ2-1,CSVDGGQGVDNEQFF,TGCAGCGTCGATGGGGGACAGGGGGTGGACAATGAGCAGTTCTTC
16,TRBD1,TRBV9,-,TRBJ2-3,CASSVGTGAPTDTQYF,TGTGCCAGCAGCGTAGGGACAGGGGCGCCCACAGATACGCAGTATTTT
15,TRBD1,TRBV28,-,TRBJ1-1,CASRLQGAMNTEAFF,TGTGCCAGCAGACTACAGGGGGCTATGAACACTGAAGCTTTCTTT
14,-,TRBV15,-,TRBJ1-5,CATSRPTDNQPQHF,TGTGCCACCAGCAGGCCCACAGACAATCAGCCCCAGCATTTT
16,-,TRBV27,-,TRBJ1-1,CASSPRVCRGDTEAFF,TGTGCCAGCAGTCCGCGGGTCTGCCGCGGGGACACTGAAGCTTTCTTT
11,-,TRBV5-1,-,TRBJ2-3,CASRAPDTQYF,TGCGCCAGCAGGGCACCAGATACGCAGTATTTT
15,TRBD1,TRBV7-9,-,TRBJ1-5,CASSPSQGVNQPQHF,TGTGCCAGCAGCCCGTCACAGGGGGTGAATCAGCCCCAGCATTTT